This entry lists 24 T cell receptor beta chains sequenced from one sample in a study of sequential checkpoint blockade in melanoma (dated by TCRdb to the late 2010s). The receptor library was made with the immunoSEQ multiplex PCR assay. TCRdb's version of the immuneACCESS table is confined to in-frame rearrangements and falls short of the full clone set. An unresolved V gene accounts for under half of the shortfall where checked; the remainder is of unknown origin. Across this sample there are about 25,000 clones, with roughly 80% seen only once. The ten top clones hold around a fifth of the sample. The treatment or condition label on this specimen signifies: randomized to nivolumab then ipilimumab (arm A) or the reverse (arm B). Sequenced material: CD8+ T cells sorted from blood (inferred from file names), taken from a patient given nivolumab and ipilimumab in sequence. The receptors stem from a human donor with melanoma.

This chain links TRBV4-3 with TRBJ2-1; 15 positions agree with TRBD2. The CDR3 contains 16 residues. Germline V gene data show CDR1 as LGHNA and CDR2 as YSLEER. J gave up 6 bases and V 5 bases, and 5 bases lay outside the gene matches. The CDR3 here is CASSTGLAGGLNEQFF. The CDR3 nucleotides are TGCGCCAGCAGCACCGGACTAGCGGGAGGGCTCAATGAGCAGTTCTTC.

The rearrangement uses TRBV6-5 and TRBJ1-1; 7 bases align to TRBD1. This CDR3 contains 12 residues. Germline trimming cut 6 bases from V and 8 bases from J; bases unmatched to any gene: 6. Germline V gives CDR1 MNHEY, CDR2 SVGAGI. The CDR3 protein is CASRDRTREAFF. Here the CDR3 DNA reads TGTGCCAGCAGGGACAGGACGAGGGAAGCTTTCTTT.

The chain links TRBV5-1 to TRBJ1-5, with D possibly being TRBD1 (5 bases). Germline assignment: CDR1 SGHRS and CDR2 YFSETQ. The length of the CDR3 is 13 residues. V was pared by 8 bases and J by 1 base, with 10 bases between. In DNA, the CDR3 is TGCGCCAGTAGGGAGGGGAGCAATCAGCCCCAGCATTTT. It translates to CASREGSNQPQHF.

This clone was recorded only once. The genes are TRBV5-5 and TRBJ1-2; D unclear. The V end was cut by 1 base, the J end by 8 bases, with 12 bases between. The germline CDR1 and CDR2 sequences are SGHKS and YYEKEE (reference sequence). This CDR3 is 13 amino acids long. The CDR3 protein is CASSLYDFQGYTF. In DNA, the CDR3 is TGTGCCAGCAGCTTGTATGACTTTCAGGGCTACACCTTC.

The gene calls are TRBV27 and TRBJ1-1; D gene uncertain. The CDR3 sequence is 13 residues long. Per germline, CDR1 MNHEY and CDR2 SMNVEV (reference sequence). V lost 6 bases to trimming and J lost 2 bases, with 10 bases between them. CDR3 coding DNA: TGTGCCAGCAGATACCCAGGAAACACTGAAGCTTTCTTT. This codes for CASRYPGNTEAFF.

This clone was detected a few times. The rearrangement uses TRBV28 and TRBJ2-7, with D maybe TRBD1 (6 bases). This CDR3 contains 14 residues. CDR1 and CDR2 (germline): MDHEN, SYDVKM. V lost 7 bases and J 3 bases, leaving 16 bases between the germline ends. The DNA for the CDR3 is TGTGCCAGCATCGCCGCCACAGGGAGCTACGAGCAGTACTTC. Its translation: CASIAATGSYEQYF.

This clone has only a few counts. This chain uses TRBV4-3 with TRBJ2-1; 8 bases agree with TRBD2. The CDR3 has 18 amino acids. Germline V gene lookup returns CDR1 LGHNA and CDR2 YSLEER. Trimming at V came to 2 bases and at J to 2 bases, leaving 11 bases not matched to a gene. The CDR3 region is CASSQTAASGSAYNEQFF. The CDR3 DNA follows: TGCGCCAGCAGCCAAACCGCGGCTAGCGGGTCAGCCTACAATGAGCAGTTCTTC.

The chain carries TRBV27 and TRBJ1-5; D unresolved. Per germline, CDR1 MNHEY and CDR2 SMNVEV (reference sequence). With 6 bases removed from V and 7 bases from J, the gap between germline ends came to 10 bases. The CDR3 runs to 12 residues. The DNA of the CDR3 is TGTGCCAGCAGGTCTTCGGGGCAGCCCCAGCATTTT. As protein: CASRSSGQPQHF.

This clone was seen once. The genes are TRBV29-1 and TRBJ1-1; TRBD1 agrees at 7 bases. The CDR3 covers 12 residues. The germline gives CDR1 SQVTM, CDR2 ANQGSEA. Losses at the gene ends were 5 bases for V and 10 bases for J; bases not matched to a gene: 10. CDR3 residues: CSVFKGGLGAFF. The CDR3 nucleotides read TGCAGCGTTTTCAAAGGGGGCCTTGGAGCTTTCTTT.

This clone appeared a few times. The chain uses TRBV18 and TRBJ1-3; D is undetermined. V was trimmed by 3 bases and J by 0 bases, leaving 9 bases between them. This CDR3 is 15 amino acids long. Germline V gene lookup returns CDR1 KGHSH and CDR2 LQKENI. CDR3 in amino acids: CASSPPVISGNTIYF. Written as DNA, the CDR3 is TGTGCCAGCTCACCCCCGGTCATCTCTGGAAACACCATATATTTT.

V usage is TRBV9 and J usage is TRBJ2-2; 13 nucleotides line up with TRBD2. The CDR3 has 16 residues. CDR1 and CDR2 from the germline V gene are SGDLS and YYNGEE. Unmatched junction bases numbered 4, after V lost 3 bases and J lost 5 bases. CDR3 region: CASSELAGGWTGELFF. The CDR3 coding sequence is TGTGCCAGCAGCGAACTAGCGGGAGGGTGGACCGGGGAGCTGTTTTTT.

V gene TRBV23-1 combines with J gene TRBJ1-5, with TRBD1 identical over 7 bases. TRBV23-1 qualifies as an ORF whose function is uncertain. J was trimmed by 2 bases and V by 6 bases; bases with no gene match: 10. CDR3 length equals 16 residues. CDR3 bases: TGCGCCAGCAGAGGCGACAGGGAATCTGGCAATCAGCCCCAGCATTTT. Translation gives CASRGDRESGNQPQHF.

This chain uses TRBV7-8 with TRBJ2-2; 7 positions agree with TRBD2. The CDR3 is made up of 16 amino acids. The germline V gene encodes CDR1 SGHVS and CDR2 FQNEAQ. Losses at the gene ends were 3 bases for V and 3 bases for J; bases not matched to a gene: 7. CDR3 amino acids: CASSFSAGADTGELFF. CDR3 sequence (DNA): TGTGCCAGCAGCTTTTCGGCGGGAGCGGACACCGGGGAGCTGTTTTTT.

V is TRBV5-3 and J is TRBJ2-1, with 12 bases identical to TRBD2. TRBV5-3 is flagged as an ORF with uncertain function. With 4 bases clipped from V and 5 bases from J, the junction kept 4 bases outside the gene matches. The CDR3 is made up of 15 amino acids. The DNA for the CDR3 is TGTGCCAGAAGCCGGACTAGCGGGGCCGACAATGAGCAGTTCTTC. It is translated as CARSRTSGADNEQFF.

This chain joins TRBV7-9 and TRBJ1-1; D is unresolved. Germline V lookup: CDR1 SEHNR, CDR2 FQNEAQ (reference sequence). V lost 1 base and J lost 6, with 18 bases in between. The CDR3 extends over 16 amino acids. Here the CDR3 reads CASSLVKGDGEPEAFF. Written as DNA, the CDR3 is TGTGCCAGCAGCTTAGTAAAAGGAGATGGGGAGCCTGAAGCTTTCTTT.

The chain combines TRBV4-1 with TRBJ2-1, with D unclear. The germline V and J ends were trimmed by 3 bases and 3 bases, with 3 bases remaining between them. This CDR3 is built from 12 residues. Germline assignment: CDR1 MGHRA and CDR2 YSYEKL. CDR3 nucleotides: TGCGCCAGCAGCCACAGCTACAATGAGCAGTTCTTC. Translating it yields CASSHSYNEQFF.

The chain recombines TRBV19 with TRBJ2-7; 10 nucleotides align to TRBD1. V was pared by 2 bases and J by 6 bases, with 7 bases of the junction left unmatched. This CDR3 is built from 15 residues. Germline V lookup: CDR1 LNHDA, CDR2 SQIVND (reference sequence). Here the CDR3 reads CASSIMGQGSLEQYF. The CDR3 coding sequence is TGTGCCAGTAGTATAATGGGACAGGGGTCCCTCGAGCAGTACTTC.

This clone came up once. V is TRBV2 and J is TRBJ2-7; maybe TRBD2 (5 bases). Between the trimmed V and J ends, which lost 5 bases and 7 bases, there was a span of 12 bases. The CDR3 totals 12 residues. The germline CDR1 and CDR2 sequences are SNHLY and FYNNEI. DNA for the CDR3: TGTGCCAGCAGTAACTTTCCGGGGGAGCAGTACTTC. Translated: CASSNFPGEQYF.

V gene TRBV10-2 combines with J gene TRBJ1-6; the D is unclear. This CDR3 spans 12 amino acids. Germline-derived CDR1 and CDR2 are WSHSY and SAAADI. V lost 4 bases, J lost 8 bases, and 6 bases lay in between. CDR3 residues: CASSVAYSPLHF. CDR3 DNA: TGCGCCAGCAGTGTGGCCTATTCACCCCTCCACTTT.

J is TRBJ1-2 and V is TRBV19; tentatively, D is TRBD1 (5 bases). Germline V lookup: CDR1 LNHDA, CDR2 SQIVND (reference sequence). The CDR3 extends over 12 amino acids. Trimming shortened V by 5 bases and J by 7 bases, and 11 bases separated the two germline ends. The CDR3 bases are TGTGCCAGTAGTCAGGGTCTCCTTGGCTACACCTTC. Amino acid sequence: CASSQGLLGYTF.

This clone was recorded only once. The rearrangement uses TRBV6-1 and TRBJ1-1, with 7 bases identical to TRBD1. Germline V gene lookup returns CDR1 MNHNS and CDR2 SASEGT. The CDR3 is 12 residues long. V was clipped by 6 bases and J by 6 bases; unmatched bases: 4. CDR3 in amino acids: CASRDRYSEAFF. CDR3 DNA sequence: TGTGCCAGCAGGGACAGGTACTCTGAAGCTTTCTTT.

The chain uses TRBV5-4 and TRBJ2-2, with D possibly matching TRBD1 (6 bases). The CDR3 loop spans 14 amino acids. Germline CDR1 reads SGHNT; CDR2 reads YYREEE (reference sequence). Trimming removed 4 bases from V and 4 bases from J, with 11 bases in between. This chain's CDR3 is CASSRFRGTGELFF. DNA for the CDR3: TGTGCCAGCAGCCGATTCAGGGGCACCGGGGAGCTGTTTTTT.

The genes are TRBV19 and TRBJ1-1; D is uncertain. The CDR3 loop spans 14 amino acids. The V end was cut by 6 bases, the J end by 3 bases, with 14 bases between. Germline CDR1 reads LNHDA; CDR2 reads SQIVND (reference sequence). The CDR3 loop is CASSLVRGYTEAFF. The CDR3 region has the DNA TGTGCCAGTAGCCTGGTACGGGGATACACTGAAGCTTTCTTT.

The chain uses TRBV7-9 and TRBJ1-5, with 9 bases identical to TRBD1. Trimming at V came to 5 bases and at J to 2 bases, leaving 10 bases not matched to a gene. The germline gives CDR1 SEHNR, CDR2 FQNEAQ (reference sequence). The CDR3 covers 17 residues. This chain's CDR3 is CASSPGGTGLGNQPQHF. Written as DNA, the CDR3 is TGTGCCAGCAGCCCCGGGGGGACAGGGCTGGGCAATCAGCCCCAGCATTTT.